Presented here are 32 T cell receptor beta chains from one specimen sequenced in a study of T cells in women clearing cervical HPV infection. TCRdb's copy holds only in-frame clones and misses some; the assay was immunoSEQ multiplex PCR. This table holds over 25,000 clones. Sequences were obtained from blood buffy coat. Receptors were obtained from a woman between 18 and 70 years old with a cervical HPV16 infection that either progressed to CIN3+ or cleared (not recorded which).

Notes on this clone: Read data end 3 residues before the CDR3 end; the end is taken from the germline J gene. V is TRBV9 and J is TRBJ2-7, with D tentatively TRBD1 or TRBD2 (6 bases each). The CDR3 extends over 13 amino acids. Germline lookup yields CDR1 SGDLS and CDR2 YYNGEE. Between the trimmed V and J ends, which lost 4 bases and 5 bases, there was a span of 13 bases. The sequenced part of the CDR3 DNA is TGTGCCAGCAGCAGGAGGGGGATCCACGAG. Protein product: CASSRRGIHE. The complete CDR3 reads CASSRRGIHEQYF.

About this clone: Sequencing ends 3 residues short of the CDR3 end; the germline J gene provides the rest. The chain combines TRBV18 with TRBJ2-4; 8 bases map to TRBD1. V lost 3 bases, J lost 7 bases, and 5 bases stayed unmatched. Germline V CDR1 and CDR2: KGHSH, LQKENI. This CDR3 has 14 residues. The covered CDR3 bases are TGTGCCAGCTCACCGACAGGGGCCGGGAACATT. Amino acids: CASSPTGAGNI. In full, the CDR3 is CASSPTGAGNIQYF. Filled out from reference TRBV18 and TRBJ2-4, the complete variable domain reads NAGVMQNPRHLVRRRGQEARLRCSPMKGHSHVYWYRQLPEEGLKFMVYLQKENIIDESGMPKERFSAEFPKEGPSILRIQQVVRGDSAAYFCASSPTGAGNIQYFGAGTRLSVL.

On this clone itself: The CDR3 end lies 3 residues beyond the end of the read and is filled in from the germline J gene. The rearrangement links TRBV19 to TRBJ1-4, with D tentatively TRBD1 (5 bases). CDR3 length: 14 amino acids. Trimming took off 4 bases at V and 4 bases at J, with 10 bases between the two ends. Germline V gene sequence: CDR1 LNHDA, CDR2 SQIVND (reference sequence). The CDR3 loop is CASSRQKFNEKLFF. The CDR3 bases that were read are TGTGCCAGTAGTAGACAGAAGTTTAATGAAAAA.

To note about this clone: The read gets to within 3 residues of the CDR3 end, and the germline J gene fills in the rest. The chain recombines TRBV7-9 with TRBJ1-2; TRBD1 matches 7 bases. Germline CDR1 SEHNR, CDR2 FQNEAQ (reference sequence). After removal of 2 bases from V and 5 bases from J, the junction contained 5 bases not matched to a gene. The length of the CDR3 is 14 residues. The sequenced CDR3 bases are TGTGCCAGCAGCTTATCCGGGACAGCTTATGGC. Translation: CASSLSGTAYG. The full CDR3 is CASSLSGTAYGYTF.

A word on this clone: The read finishes 3 residues shy of the CDR3 end, and the germline J gene is used to complete it. Other DNA sequences in the same sample also yield this CDR3. The rearrangement uses TRBV7-6 and TRBJ1-3; 7 bases fit TRBD1. After removal of 5 bases from V and 4 bases from J, the junction contained 11 bases not matched to a gene. The CDR3 has 16 amino acids. CDR1 and CDR2 from the germline V gene are SGHVS and FNYEAQ. The sequenced CDR3 bases are TGTGCCAGCAGCCTATCCCAAGGGACAGCCGGAAACACC. Its protein is CASSLSQGTAGNT. The whole CDR3 reads CASSLSQGTAGNTIYF.

Concerning this clone itself: The read ends 3 residues before the CDR3 terminus; that terminus is restored from the germline J gene. The chain recombines TRBV28 with TRBJ2-7; 11 bases map to TRBD2. This CDR3 contains 16 residues. With V trimmed by 7 bases and J by 2 bases, 10 bases remained unmatched. CDR1 and CDR2 from the germline V gene are MDHEN and SYDVKM. CDR3 bases read: TGTGCCAGCACCCTCCGGACTAGCGGGTTCCCCTACGAG. Its translation is CASTLRTSGFPYE. In full, the CDR3 is CASTLRTSGFPYEQYF. Supplemented by reference TRBV28 and TRBJ2-7, the full variable domain reads DVKVTQSSRYLVKRTGEKVFLECVQDMDHENMFWYRQDPGLGLRLIYFSYDVKMKEKGDIPEGYSVSREKKERFSLILESASTNQTSMYLCASTLRTSGFPYEQYFGPGTRLTVT.

For this clone: The DNA ends 3 residues before the CDR3 does, and the rest of the CDR3 is filled in from the germline J gene. The chain links TRBV7-9 to TRBJ2-3; 10 nucleotides match TRBD1. The CDR3 length is 14 residues. The germline gives CDR1 SEHNR, CDR2 FQNEAQ (reference sequence). Incomplete CDR3 DNA: TGTGCCAGCAGCTCCGGGACAGGGGAAGAGACG. Amino acids: CASSSGTGEET. The whole CDR3 protein is CASSSGTGEETQYF. Full variable domain (missing parts from reference TRBV7-9 and TRBJ2-3): DTGVSQNPRHKITKRGQNVTFRCDPISEHNRLYWYRQTLGQGPEFLTYFQNEAQLEKSRLLSDRFSAERPKGSFSTLEIQRTEQGDSAMYLCASSSGTGEETQYFGPGTRLTVL.

Comment on this clone: The CDR3 end falls 3 residues outside the read, so it is completed with the germline J gene. The V call is TRBV2, the J call TRBJ2-5, with D possibly being TRBD1 (5 bases). V was clipped by 4 bases and J by 4 bases, with 16 bases between them. The germline V gene has CDR1 SNHLY and CDR2 FYNNEI. The CDR3 spans 15 residues. CDR3 region: CASSVSRQWSETQYF. CDR3 DNA, as far as it was read: TGTGCCAGCAGTGTTTCACGACAGTGGTCAGAGACC.

Worth noting for this clone: An end of the junction differs from the germline gene, which may be a read error. The read stops 3 residues short of the end of the CDR3; the missing end is completed from the germline J gene. Other DNA sequences in this specimen translate into the identical CDR3. This chain uses TRBV30 with TRBJ1-2; 8 bases line up with TRBD1. This CDR3 spans 14 amino acids. The germline V gene has CDR1 GTSNPN and CDR2 SVGIG (reference sequence). This CDR3 is CAWSQTGASYGYTF. The part of the CDR3 DNA that was read is TGTGCCTGGAGCCAGACAGGGGCAAGCTATGGA.

As for this clone: The read terminates 3 residues ahead of where the CDR3 ends, so the germline J gene completes it. This chain joins TRBV2 and TRBJ1-2; maybe TRBD1 (6 bases). This CDR3 contains 13 residues. CDR1 and CDR2 (germline): SNHLY, FYNNEI. CDR3 residues: CASSEAQGTGYTF. CDR3 bases read: TGTGCCAGCAGTGAAGCGCAGGGGACGGGC.

Details on this clone: The missing CDR3 end, 3 residues past where the read stops, is filled in from the germline J gene. The rearrangement uses TRBV19 and TRBJ2-3, with 12 bases lining up with TRBD2. J gave up 5 bases and V 8 bases, and 11 bases lay outside the gene matches. This CDR3 is built from 16 residues. Germline loops: CDR1 LNHDA, CDR2 SQIVND (reference sequence). CDR3 loop: CASSLLAGGQGDTQYF. Partial CDR3 DNA: TGTGCCAGTTCCCTGCTAGCGGGGGGGCAGGGAGATACG. The full variable domain, with the rest looked up from reference TRBV19 and TRBJ2-3, is DGGITQSPKYLFRKEGQNVTLSCEQNLNHDAMYWYRQDPGQGLRLIYYSQIVNDFQKGDIAEGYSVSREKKESFPLTVTSAQKNPTAFYLCASSLLAGGQGDTQYFGPGTRLTVL.

Note on this clone: Read coverage stops 3 residues before the CDR3 terminus; the germline J gene supplies the remainder. The chain carries TRBV5-1 and TRBJ2-5; 7 nucleotides match TRBD2. CDR1 SGHRS and CDR2 YFSETQ come from the germline V gene. This CDR3 has 16 amino acids. V was pared by 1 base and J by 2 bases, with 8 bases of the junction left unmatched. The CDR3 loop is CASSLIGGDDQETQYF. The DNA read from the CDR3 is TGCGCCAGCAGCTTGATTGGGGGGGATGATCAAGAGACC.

A remark on this clone: The read ends 3 residues before the CDR3 terminus; that terminus is restored from the germline J gene. The rearrangement links TRBV7-3 to TRBJ1-2; 10 nucleotides line up with TRBD1. Looked up from germline, CDR1 is SGHTA and CDR2 is FQGTGA. This CDR3 spans 16 amino acids. CDR3 DNA (partial): TGTGCCAGCAGCACCCGGACAGGGGGTGCGTCTAAAGGC. Amino acid sequence: CASSTRTGGASKG. The whole CDR3 reads CASSTRTGGASKGYTF.

Remarks on this clone: From the germline J gene comes the end of the CDR3, since the read stops 3 residues before it. The chain joins TRBV2 to TRBJ1-2; 7 positions match TRBD1. The CDR3 runs to 15 residues. J was trimmed by 6 bases and V by 6 bases; bases with no gene match: 13. Germline V CDR1 and CDR2: SNHLY, FYNNEI. CDR3: CASRKTRDSIDGYTF. The covered CDR3 bases are TGTGCCAGCAGAAAGACCCGGGACAGTATCGATGGC. The full variable domain, its missing parts supplied by reference TRBV2 and TRBJ1-2, is EPEVTQTPSHQVTQMGQEVILRCVPISNHLYFYWYRQILGQKVEFLVSFYNNEISEKSEIFDDQFSVERPDGSNFTLKIRSTKLEDSAMYFCASRKTRDSIDGYTFGSGTRLTVV.

On this clone itself: Read coverage stops 3 residues before the CDR3 terminus; the germline J gene supplies the remainder. The chain combines TRBV7-6 with TRBJ2-7; TRBD1 agrees at 8 bases. CDR3 length: 14 residues. Losses at the gene ends were 1 base for V and 2 bases for J; bases not matched to a gene: 1. Germline V lookup: CDR1 SGHVS, CDR2 FNYEAQ. CDR3 bases read: TGTGCCAGCAGCTTAGGGACAGGGACCTACGAG. This translates into CASSLGTGTYE. In full, the CDR3 reads CASSLGTGTYEQYF.

Concerning this clone: The CDR3 extends 3 residues past the end of the read, so its final part is completed from the germline J gene. The rearrangement uses TRBV30 and TRBJ2-2, with D unclear. V was cut by 3 bases and J by 5 bases, with 10 bases left in between. The CDR3 has 13 amino acids. CDR1 is GTSNPN, CDR2 SVGIG, per germline (reference sequence). The sequenced CDR3 bases are TGTGCCTGGAGCCGAACATCTACCGGGGAG. Amino acid sequence: CAWSRTSTGE. In full, the CDR3 is CAWSRTSTGELFF.

On this clone itself: The read ends 3 residues before the CDR3 terminus; that terminus is restored from the germline J gene. V and J are TRBV2 and TRBJ2-7, with 12 bases identical to TRBD2. The V segment lost 4 bases and the J segment 4 bases; nucleotides outside the gene matches: 5. CDR1 and CDR2 from the germline V gene are SNHLY and FYNNEI. The CDR3 loop spans 15 amino acids. The CDR3 is CASSGLAGVVYEQYF. The CDR3 bases that were read are TGTGCCAGCAGTGGACTAGCGGGAGTTGTATACGAG.

A word on this clone: The read ends 3 residues early relative to the CDR3; the germline J gene fills the gap. The chain has TRBV10-3 and TRBJ1-2; the D gene is possibly TRBD1 (6 bases). Germline lookup yields CDR1 ENHRY and CDR2 SYGVKD. The CDR3 is made up of 15 amino acids. CDR3 in amino acids: CAISEGGGADNDYTF. CDR3 DNA, as far as it was read: TGTGCCATCAGTGAAGGTGGGGGGGCGGACAATGAC.

Comments on this clone: The read gets to within 3 residues of the CDR3 end, and the germline J gene fills in the rest. V and J are TRBV11-2 and TRBJ2-1; 9 nucleotides match TRBD2. Germline CDR1 SGHAT, CDR2 FQNNGV. V was pared by 1 base and J by 5 bases, with 3 bases of the junction left unmatched. This CDR3 has 15 amino acids. CDR3 DNA, as far as it was read: TGTGCCAGCAGCTTAGTCGCTAGCGGGAACAATGAG. Translated: CASSLVASGNNE. The full CDR3 protein is CASSLVASGNNEQFF.

Worth noting for this clone: The observed sequence ends 3 residues before the CDR3 terminus, with the missing tail filled in from the germline J gene. The chain joins TRBV11-1 to TRBJ1-6; unclear D gene. CDR3 length: 13 residues. Trimming took 1 base from V and 9 from J, leaving 7 bases between them. Germline CDR1 and CDR2: SGHAT and FQDESV (reference sequence). CDR3 protein: CASSLGQFSPLHF. The part of the CDR3 DNA that was read is TGTGCCAGCAGCTTAGGACAATTTTCACCC.

As concerns this clone: The CDR3 extends 3 residues past the end of the read, so its final part is completed from the germline J gene. The gene calls are TRBV6-1 and TRBJ2-3; 9 positions agree with TRBD2. The CDR3 has 14 amino acids. CDR1 and CDR2 from the germline V gene are MNHNS and SASEGT. Trimming at V came to 4 bases and at J to 1 base, leaving 0 bases not matched to a gene. The sequenced part of the CDR3 DNA is TGTGCCAGCAGTGGACTAGCGGGCACAGATACG. It specifies CASSGLAGTDT. The whole CDR3 protein reads CASSGLAGTDTQYF.

Concerning this clone: The read terminates 3 residues ahead of where the CDR3 ends, so the germline J gene completes it. The V gene is TRBV4-2, the J gene TRBJ2-3, with D perhaps matching TRBD1 (6 bases). The CDR3 is made up of 17 amino acids. V lost 4 bases and J lost 0, with 17 bases in between. CDR1 and CDR2 (germline): LGHNA, YNFKEQ. CDR3 DNA (partial): TGTGCCAGCAGCCCCACCGGGACATCGGATAGCACAGATACG. It yields the protein CASSPTGTSDSTDT. The full CDR3 is CASSPTGTSDSTDTQYF.

Turning to this clone: The CDR3 extends 3 residues past the end of the read, so its final part is completed from the germline J gene. The J gene is TRBJ2-3, the V gene TRBV5-1; TRBD1 matches 9 bases. In germline, CDR1 is SGHRS, CDR2 YFSETQ. V shed 4 bases and J 4 bases; nucleotides not matched to a gene: 4. This CDR3 contains 14 residues. Here the CDR3 reads CASSTWTGADTQYF. The part of the CDR3 DNA that was read is TGCGCCAGCAGCACCTGGACAGGGGCAGATACG.

As to this clone: The sequenced fragment ends 3 residues before the CDR3 boundary, so the rest is inferred from the germline J gene. V is TRBV7-9 and J is TRBJ2-7; 8 bases match TRBD2. Trimming cost V 4 bases and J 4 bases; bases outside gene matches: 9. Germline V gene lookup returns CDR1 SEHNR and CDR2 FQNEAQ (reference sequence). The CDR3 loop spans 15 amino acids. The CDR3 DNA, read in part, is TGTGCCAGCAGCTCCCTTGCGGGGGGCCAGTACGAG. It is translated as CASSSLAGGQYE. The CDR3 in its entirety is CASSSLAGGQYEQYF.

On this clone: Sequencing ends 3 residues short of the CDR3 end; the germline J gene provides the rest. The genes are TRBV30 and TRBJ2-5, with D unclear. The CDR3 covers 15 residues. The V gene lost 3 bases and the J gene lost 1 base, with 15 bases spanning the gap. Per germline, CDR1 GTSNPN and CDR2 SVGIG (reference sequence). This CDR3 reads CAWSHPLVIQETQYF. Partial CDR3 DNA: TGTGCCTGGAGCCACCCCCTAGTGATCCAAGAGACC.

As concerns this clone: The read halts 3 residues ahead of the CDR3 end, with the missing end drawn from the germline J gene. This chain joins TRBV5-1 and TRBJ1-1; D might be TRBD1 (5 bases). Germline V gene data show CDR1 as SGHRS and CDR2 as YFSETQ. This CDR3 has 15 amino acids. V gave up 6 bases and J gave up 0 bases, with 15 bases separating them. This CDR3 reads CASNYAGPMNTEAFF. CDR3 DNA, as far as it was read: TGCGCCAGCAACTACGCGGGGCCGATGAACACTGAA.

Comment on this clone: The DNA ends 3 residues before the CDR3 does, and the rest of the CDR3 is filled in from the germline J gene. The chain uses TRBV20-1 and TRBJ2-7; no firm D call. The CDR3 loop spans 12 amino acids. From germline, CDR1 is DFQATT and CDR2 SNEGSKA (reference sequence). The V and J ends lost 5 bases and 4 bases respectively, with 12 bases between them. CDR3 DNA (partial): TGCAGTGCTTCAGCGTCATCGTACGAG. Protein: CSASASSYE. The whole CDR3 protein is CSASASSYEQYF.

About this clone: The read ends 3 residues shy of where the CDR3 ends; the end is completed using the germline J gene. V usage is TRBV7-3 and J usage is TRBJ2-2; unclear D gene. The germline gives CDR1 SGHTA, CDR2 FQGTGA. The V and J ends lost 2 bases and 6 bases respectively, with 4 bases between them. The CDR3 has 12 amino acids. CDR3 DNA (partial): TGTGCCAGCAGCTTAGAGGCCGGGGAG. This sequence encodes CASSLEAGE. In full, the CDR3 reads CASSLEAGELFF.

This CDR3 reads CASSLETGDQPQHF. Partial CDR3 DNA: TGCGCCAGCAGCTTGGAGACAGGGGATCAGCCC. V gene TRBV5-1 combines with J gene TRBJ1-5; the match to TRBD1 covers 8 bases. The CDR3 extends 3 residues past the end of the read, so its final part is completed from the germline J gene. J lost 5 bases, V lost 0 bases, and 1 base had no gene match. Germline V gene sequence: CDR1 SGHRS, CDR2 YFSETQ. The CDR3 consists of 14 residues.

For this clone: The CDR3 goes on 3 residues after the read ends, and that part is filled in from the germline J gene. The chain combines TRBV14 with TRBJ1-2; TRBD1 is a possible D gene (6 bases). The V end was cut by 1 base, the J end by 7 bases, with 10 bases between. The CDR3 has 13 amino acids. Looked up from germline, CDR1 is SGHDN and CDR2 is FVKESK. The CDR3 DNA, read in part, is TGTGCCAGCAGCCAAGTGGGGGCTTCTGGC. It codes for CASSQVGASG. The entire CDR3 sequence reads CASSQVGASGYTF.

A word on this clone: The observed sequence ends 3 residues before the CDR3 terminus, with the missing tail filled in from the germline J gene. V is TRBV7-6 and J is TRBJ1-1; D is ambiguous. With 6 bases removed from V and 1 base from J, the gap between germline ends came to 9 bases. From germline, CDR1 is SGHVS and CDR2 FNYEAQ. CDR3 size: 13 residues. Partial CDR3 DNA: TGTGCCAGCAGTCGGCAGGCGAACACTGAA. It yields the protein CASSRQANTE. The full CDR3 reads CASSRQANTEAFF.

As for this clone: Sequencing ends 3 residues short of the CDR3 end; the germline J gene provides the rest. The rearrangement links TRBV24-1 to TRBJ2-3; TRBD2 is a possible D gene (6 bases). The CDR3 spans 13 residues. Trimming pared 8 bases from V and 1 base from J, leaving 9 bases between. The germline CDR1 and CDR2 sequences are KGHDR and SFDVKD. The CDR3 bases that were read are TGTGCCACCAAAGGAGGGGGCACAGATACG. Amino acids: CATKGGGTDT. The complete CDR3 sequence is CATKGGGTDTQYF.